A selection of T cell receptor beta chains follows, all from one sample in a study of beta chain features in type 1 diabetes. Sequenced by immunoSEQ multiplex PCR; TCRdb stores in-frame clones only, minus some. The sample contains a few hundred thousand clones, around 10% of which appear only once. Sequencing was carried out using central memory CD4+ T cells from blood. These receptors all stem from a man aged 25 to 40 with type 1 diabetes. Both conserved end residues are part of each CDR3. D genes are given only for firm matches. Only part of the rows carry a size: once, few, many, or a class if the clone is expanded.

v_gene,d_gene,abundance,j_gene,len,CDR3nt,CDR3aa
TRBV28,NA,few,TRBJ2-5,14,TGTGCCAGCAGTCCCCCCACCGATCCCGAGACCCAGTACTTC,CASSPPTDPETQYF
TRBV7-9,NA,few,TRBJ1-2,13,TGTGCCAGCAGCTTAGTCGCTAACTATGGCTACACCTTC,CASSLVANYGYTF
TRBV5-8,TRBD1,NA,TRBJ1-5,15,TGTGCCAGCAGCCGCGCAGGGGGCGGAAATCAGCCCCAGCATTTT,CASSRAGGGNQPQHF
TRBV28,NA,few,TRBJ2-3,15,TGTGCCAGCAGTTCCCCCCGGCAGGACACAGATACGCAGTATTTT,CASSSPRQDTDTQYF
TRBV28,NA,few,TRBJ2-7,15,TGTGCCAGCAGCTCGATGAGGTTTAACTCCTACGAGCAGTACTTC,CASSSMRFNSYEQYF
TRBV19,NA,few,TRBJ1-5,18,TGTGCCAGTAGTATAGATCGCAGCGGTCCTTATAGCAATCAGCCCCAGCATTTT,CASSIDRSGPYSNQPQHF
TRBV6-5,TRBD2,NA,TRBJ2-1,15,TGTGCCAGCAGCTTACAGACTAGCGGGGTAAATGAGCAGTTCTTC,CASSLQTSGVNEQFF
TRBV18,NA,NA,TRBJ2-2,14,TGTGCCAGCTCACCAAACAGCAGGGCAGGGGAGCTGTTTTTT,CASSPNSRAGELFF
TRBV28,NA,few,TRBJ2-1,17,TGTGCCAGCAGAAAGCCCCCCGGGACTCCCCTGGGGAATGAGCAGTTCTTC,CASRKPPGTPLGNEQFF
TRBV7-2,TRBD1,NA,TRBJ2-3,15,TGTGCCAGCAGCCCCCGGGACAGAGGCACAGATACGCAGTATTTT,CASSPRDRGTDTQYF
TRBV28,TRBD1,NA,TRBJ1-1,14,TGTGCCAGCAGTCCGGGACAGGGGAACACTGAAGCTTTCTTT,CASSPGQGNTEAFF
TRBV28,NA,few,TRBJ1-2,12,TGTGCCAGCAGTGGGGTGAACTATGGCTACACCTTC,CASSGVNYGYTF
TRBV7-9,TRBD2,NA,TRBJ2-1,15,TGTGCCAGCAGACGGACTAGCGGGAGCCTCGTTGAGCAGTTCTTC,CASRRTSGSLVEQFF
TRBV7-2,NA,many,TRBJ2-5,14,TGTGCCAGCAGCTTAAGCGTATCTGAAGAGACCCAGTACTTC,CASSLSVSEETQYF
TRBV28,TRBD2,few,TRBJ2-3,17,TGTGCCAGCAGTTTATTTCGGACTAGCGGGAGCTGGGATACGCAGTATTTT,CASSLFRTSGSWDTQYF
TRBV5-6,TRBD1,few,TRBJ2-7,14,TGTGCCAGCAGCAATCCGGGACAGGGGAACGAGCAGTACTTC,CASSNPGQGNEQYF
TRBV10-3,NA,few,TRBJ1-1,16,TGTGCCATCAGTGAGTCCCCTTACAGGGAGAACACTGAAGCTTTCTTT,CAISESPYRENTEAFF
TRBV28,NA,few,TRBJ1-5,14,TGTGCCAGCACCGAGGGGGGGTTACGTCAGCCCCAGCATTTT,CASTEGGLRQPQHF
TRBV6-5,NA,NA,TRBJ1-5,15,TGTGCCAGCAGCCGTAGGGGGGACGGCAATCAGCCCCAGCATTTT,CASSRRGDGNQPQHF
TRBV7-2,TRBD2,few,TRBJ2-7,15,TGTGCCAGCAGCCGCCTGACTAGCGGGAATTCTGAGCAGTACTTC,CASSRLTSGNSEQYF
TRBV19,TRBD2,many,TRBJ2-2,19,TGTGCCAGTAATACCGGGACTAGCGGGCTTAGGGCGAACACCGGGGAGCTGTTTTTT,CASNTGTSGLRANTGELFF
TRBV10-2,NA,NA,TRBJ2-2,13,TGCGCCAGCCTCTCCACGGGCACCGGGGAGCTGTTTTTT,CASLSTGTGELFF
TRBV6-6,NA,NA,TRBJ2-7,14,TGTGCCAGCAACCAAGGTGGGACACCCTACGAGCAGTACTTC,CASNQGGTPYEQYF
TRBV28,TRBD1,NA,TRBJ2-7,14,TGTGCCAGCAGTTCGACAGGGGGAGGCTACGAGCAGTACTTC,CASSSTGGGYEQYF
TRBV30,TRBD1,NA,TRBJ2-2,14,TGTGCCTGGACTCAGGGGGCTTACACCGGGGAGCTGTTTTTT,CAWTQGAYTGELFF
TRBV19,NA,few,TRBJ1-3,17,TGTGCCAGTAGTTCACACCCGGCGACTACGGCTGGAAACACCATATATTTT,CASSSHPATTAGNTIYF
TRBV28,NA,few,TRBJ2-2,11,TGTGCCAGCAGACGCACCGGGGAGCTGTTTTTT,CASRRTGELFF
TRBV7-9,NA,many,TRBJ2-7,11,TGTGCCAGCAGCGTAGACAGTCGCACCTTCTTC,CASSVDSRTFF
TRBV7-2,TRBD1,once,TRBJ2-7,14,TGTGCCAGCAGCTTTAGACAGGGGAACGGCGAGCAGTACTTC,CASSFRQGNGEQYF
TRBV4-3,NA,NA,TRBJ2-7,15,TGCGCCAGCAGCCCGTCGGAGGGCCTCAGATACGAGCAGTACTTC,CASSPSEGLRYEQYF
TRBV28,TRBD1,NA,TRBJ2-7,14,TGTGCCAGCAGACCCAGGGGGACCTCCTACGAGCAGTACTTC,CASRPRGTSYEQYF
TRBV7-6,NA,NA,TRBJ2-7,12,TGTGCCAGCACTGATCCAGCTCGTGAGCAGTACTTC,CASTDPAREQYF
TRBV29-1,TRBD1,few,TRBJ1-2,14,TGCAGCGTTGAAAAGGGGGCGCAGAACTATGGCTACACCTTC,CSVEKGAQNYGYTF
TRBV7-2,NA,few,TRBJ1-2,16,TGTGCCAGCAGCTTACCGCCTGGGGATCGTAGGTATGGCTACACCTTC,CASSLPPGDRRYGYTF
TRBV15,TRBD1,NA,TRBJ2-5,15,TGTGCCACCAGCAGAGATCGAACAGGGGGGGAGACCCAGTACTTC,CATSRDRTGGETQYF
TRBV28,NA,many,TRBJ2-7,14,TGTGCCAGCAGCTCCGCGGGGCGCTCCTACGAGCAGTACTTC,CASSSAGRSYEQYF
TRBV13,TRBD2,few,TRBJ2-1,18,TGTGCCAGCAGCTTCCCTAGCGGGAGGGGTGACCCCTACAATGAGCAGTTCTTC,CASSFPSGRGDPYNEQFF
TRBV7-9,NA,few,TRBJ1-1,14,TGTGCCAGCAGCTTATATCAGGGTGGCACTGAAGCTTTCTTT,CASSLYQGGTEAFF
TRBV7-2,TRBD2,few,TRBJ2-3,17,TGTGCCAGCAGCTTAGCAGCGGGAGGAGGGGGCACAGATACGCAGTATTTT,CASSLAAGGGGTDTQYF
TRBV7-8,TRBD2,many,TRBJ2-1,16,TGTGCCAGCAGCTTGAATCTAGCGGGAGGGTTCAATGAGCAGTTCTTC,CASSLNLAGGFNEQFF
TRBV7-2,TRBD1,few,TRBJ2-2,19,TGTGCCAGCAGGCTTAGAGGGACAGGGGGCGCAACGAACACCGGGGAGCTGTTTTTT,CASRLRGTGGATNTGELFF
TRBV10-3,NA,NA,TRBJ2-5,13,TGTGCCATCAAAGACACAGGAGGAGAGACCCAGTACTTC,CAIKDTGGETQYF
TRBV2,NA,NA,TRBJ1-2,13,TGTGCCAGCAGTGAATGGACGCGCTATGGCTACACCTTC,CASSEWTRYGYTF
TRBV1,NA,NA,TRBJ2-6,17,TGCACCAGCAGTCATGGTTGTGCACAAAGTCGGGCCAACGTCCTGACTTTC,CTSSHGCAQSRANVLTF
TRBV7-2,TRBD1,few,TRBJ2-2,17,TGTGCCAGCAGCCAATCCGGACAGGGGGCCATCACCGGGGAGCTGTTTTTT,CASSQSGQGAITGELFF
TRBV5-1,NA,many,TRBJ1-1,14,TGCGCCAGCAGCTTGATGGGGGGCGAAACTGAAGCTTTCTTT,CASSLMGGETEAFF
TRBV28,TRBD1,NA,TRBJ2-7,13,TGTGCCAGCAGTACGGGCGGGACAGGGGTCGAGTACTTC,CASSTGGTGVEYF
TRBV4-2,NA,once,TRBJ2-1,13,TGTGCCAGCAGCCAAGAGTACGACAATGAGCAGTTCTTC,CASSQEYDNEQFF
TRBV7-9,NA,NA,TRBJ2-3,14,TGTGCCAGCAGTGACTGGTACCAGGAGAATACGCAGTATTTT,CASSDWYQENTQYF
TRBV4-3,NA,NA,TRBJ1-5,14,TGCGCCAGCAGCCAAGATGGCCGTAATCAGCCCCAGCATTTT,CASSQDGRNQPQHF
TRBV7-9,TRBD1,few,TRBJ2-1,18,TGTGCCAGCAGCTTAGAGGAGCTATGGGGACAGAGCTACAATGAGCAGTTCTTC,CASSLEELWGQSYNEQFF
TRBV28,TRBD2,few,TRBJ2-1,15,TGTGCCAGCAGTTCGCCGGGACTAGCGATTAAGAAGCAGTTCTTC,CASSSPGLAIKKQFF
TRBV6-6,TRBD1,few,TRBJ2-5,14,TGTGCCAGCAGTTTTCCGGGACAGGCGGAGACCCAGTACTTC,CASSFPGQAETQYF
TRBV27,TRBD1,many,TRBJ2-6,17,TGTGCCAGCAGGCCAGATAAGGGGGCGCGTGGGGCCAACGTCCTGACTTTC,CASRPDKGARGANVLTF
TRBV27,NA,many,TRBJ2-1,14,TGTGCCAGCAGTTTATCGAGGCTAACTAATGAGCAGTTCTTC,CASSLSRLTNEQFF
TRBV7-9,NA,many,TRBJ1-1,14,TGTGCCAGCAGCCTCACAGGGATTGGCACTGAAGCTTTCTTT,CASSLTGIGTEAFF
TRBV2,NA,NA,TRBJ2-1,14,TGTGCCAGCATAGGGGACAACTATTACAATGAGCAGTTCTTC,CASIGDNYYNEQFF
TRBV5-5,TRBD2,few,TRBJ2-1,15,TGTGCCAGCAGCCCTGGGACTAGGGGGAGGGATGAGCAGTTCTTC,CASSPGTRGRDEQFF
TRBV5-4,NA,few,TRBJ2-3,13,TGTGCCAGCAGCCCGGGGAACGCGGATACGCAGTATTTT,CASSPGNADTQYF
TRBV28,TRBD2,NA,TRBJ2-7,15,TGTGCCAGCAGTTTATGGACTAGCGGGAGCTACGAGCAGTACTTC,CASSLWTSGSYEQYF